These 30 T cell receptor beta chains were sequenced from one sample in a study of shared T cell receptors in the human thymus. Only in-frame clones appear in the TCRdb table, and some are missing; sequencing was by immunoSEQ multiplex PCR. The sample consists of over 65,000 clones, nearly 95% of them appearing once. Sequencing input: thymocytes. These receptors originate from a human donor.

The chain links TRBV27 to TRBJ2-3; 10 bases match TRBD2. CDR3 size: 18 residues. Germline V gene lookup returns CDR1 MNHEY and CDR2 SMNVEV (reference sequence). Losses at the gene ends were 5 bases for V and 2 bases for J; bases not matched to a gene: 13. CDR3 amino acids: CASSITHSSGGLTDTQYF. For the CDR3, the DNA is TGTGCCAGCAGTATCACCCATTCTAGCGGGGGCCTCACAGATACGCAGTATTTT.

The CDR3 nucleotides read TGTGCCATCAGTGAGAAGGCACATATTACCTCTGGAAACACCATATATTTT. The encoded protein is CAISEKAHITSGNTIYF. The chain has TRBV10-3 and TRBJ1-3; D is ambiguous. This CDR3 has 17 amino acids. Trimming took off 2 bases at V and 0 bases at J, with 14 bases between the two ends. Germline-derived CDR1 and CDR2 are ENHRY and SYGVKD.

The chain recombines TRBV9 with TRBJ2-3, with TRBD2 identical over 9 bases. Germline V gene lookup returns CDR1 SGDLS and CDR2 YYNGEE. The CDR3 is 21 residues long. Trimming cost V 0 bases and J 2 bases; bases outside gene matches: 19. The CDR3 coding sequence is TGTGCCAGCAGCGTAGCCTCGTCGGGAGTATCGCGGGGGGGAGCCACAGATACGCAGTATTTT. Translated: CASSVASSGVSRGGATDTQYF.

The chain has TRBV4-3 and TRBJ1-2; TRBD1 aligns across 10 bases. CDR3 length: 16 residues. V gave up 4 bases and J gave up 4 bases; unmatched junction bases: 9. Germline assignment: CDR1 LGHNA and CDR2 YSLEER. The CDR3 reads CASSPTGTGDFYGYTF. Here the CDR3 DNA reads TGCGCCAGCAGCCCCACCGGGACAGGGGACTTCTATGGCTACACCTTC.

V usage is TRBV4-1 and J usage is TRBJ2-7, with TRBD1 matching 7 bases. CDR3 size: 18 residues. The germline V gene has CDR1 MGHRA and CDR2 YSYEKL. V was pared by 3 bases and J by 3 bases, with 17 bases of the junction left unmatched. The CDR3, as DNA: TGCGCCAGCAGCCAGCATTTCTCGTGGGACAGTGAATTCTACGAGCAGTACTTC. Translation: CASSQHFSWDSEFYEQYF.

The chain joins TRBV27 to TRBJ1-2; weak D call: TRBD1 (6 bases). In germline, CDR1 is MNHEY, CDR2 SMNVEV (reference sequence). This CDR3 has 14 amino acids. Trimming shortened V by 4 bases and J by 6 bases, and 15 bases separated the two germline ends. The CDR3 region is CASSSTDRHHGYTF. The DNA for the CDR3 is TGTGCCAGCAGTTCAACAGACAGGCACCATGGCTACACCTTC.

The genes are TRBV10-3 and TRBJ1-5; possible D gene TRBD1, 6 bases. This CDR3 comprises 13 residues. Germline CDR1 is ENHRY and CDR2 is SYGVKD. The ends were cut back, 3 bases at V and 7 bases at J, with 10 bases in the middle. CDR3 loop: CAISDGGEQPQHF. The CDR3 nucleotides are TGTGCCATCAGTGACGGGGGCGAGCAGCCCCAGCATTTT.

The chain links TRBV7-6 to TRBJ1-4; 8 positions match TRBD1. V was pared by 3 bases and J by 3 bases, with 15 bases of the junction left unmatched. The CDR3 is 19 amino acids. The germline CDR1 and CDR2 sequences are SGHVS and FNYEAQ. The DNA of the CDR3 is TGTGCCAGCAGCTTGCTACCGAGGACAGGGCCCTCTGCTAATGAAAAACTGTTTTTT. Protein sequence: CASSLLPRTGPSANEKLFF.

The rearrangement links TRBV7-2 to TRBJ2-4, with D perhaps matching TRBD2 (7 bases). Between the trimmed V and J ends, which lost 5 bases and 4 bases, there was a span of 18 bases. Germline CDR1 reads SGHTA; CDR2 reads FQGNSA. The length of the CDR3 is 16 residues. The CDR3 reads CASSPWGGRPKNIQYF. Here the CDR3 DNA reads TGTGCCAGCAGCCCTTGGGGGGGGCGCCCTAAAAACATTCAGTACTTC.

The chain employs TRBV19 and TRBJ2-7; 10 bases align to TRBD1. V dropped 8 bases and J dropped 5; count of bases not matched to a gene: 9. Germline V CDR1 and CDR2: LNHDA, SQIVND (reference sequence). CDR3 length: 14 amino acids. CDR3: CASRPGTGVNEQYF. For the CDR3, the DNA is TGTGCCAGTCGACCCGGGACAGGGGTCAACGAGCAGTACTTC.

The chain uses TRBV11-2 and TRBJ2-1, with a tentative D call TRBD1 (6 bases). This CDR3 spans 14 amino acids. Trimming removed 4 bases from V and 5 bases from J, with 12 bases in between. In germline, CDR1 is SGHAT, CDR2 FQNNGV. The CDR3 reads CASSWWGHNNEQFF. CDR3 nucleotides: TGTGCCAGCAGCTGGTGGGGACACAACAATGAGCAGTTCTTC.

V is TRBV6-5 and J is TRBJ2-5; D remains unclear. Trimming took off 6 bases at V and 1 base at J, with 15 bases between the two ends. This CDR3 region has 15 residues. Germline CDR1 and CDR2: MNHEY and SVGAGI. Here the CDR3 reads CASSRGGQLQETQYF. CDR3 nucleotides: TGTGCCAGCAGCCGAGGTGGCCAGCTCCAAGAGACCCAGTACTTC.

This clone was seen once. This chain uses TRBV27 with TRBJ1-6, with D maybe TRBD1 (5 bases). CDR1 is MNHEY, CDR2 SMNVEV, per germline (reference sequence). Trimming shortened V by 6 bases and J by 9 bases, and 15 bases separated the two germline ends. The CDR3 runs to 14 residues. The CDR3 protein is CASSERGCGSPLHF. The CDR3 DNA sequence: TGTGCCAGCAGCGAAAGGGGTTGCGGTTCACCCCTCCACTTT.

The chain joins TRBV6-1 to TRBJ2-7; D might be TRBD1 or TRBD2, each matching 5 bases. Germline CDR1 is MNHNS and CDR2 is SASEGT. There are 15 residues in the CDR3. The V end was cut by 5 bases, the J end by 5 bases, with 19 bases between. The CDR3 region has the DNA TGTGCCAGCAGTAGGGACGCAGAAAAACCCCACGAGCAGTACTTC. This translates into CASSRDAEKPHEQYF.

The rearrangement joins TRBV5-1 to TRBJ2-3, with 7 bases that match TRBD1. Trimming took 4 bases from V and 2 from J; bases not matched to a gene: 25. In germline, CDR1 is SGHRS, CDR2 YFSETQ. The CDR3 has 21 amino acids. CDR3 protein: CASSARGQNHPVAQVTDTQYF. CDR3 sequence (DNA): TGCGCCAGCAGCGCACGGGGACAGAATCACCCAGTGGCTCAGGTCACAGATACGCAGTATTTT.

The rearrangement links TRBV7-2 to TRBJ2-5; 7 positions agree with TRBD2. From germline, CDR1 is SGHTA and CDR2 FQGNSA. The CDR3 is 18 residues long. With 1 base clipped from V and 3 bases from J, the junction kept 14 bases outside the gene matches. In DNA form, the CDR3 reads TGTGCCAGCAGCTTAGAGGCCACTATTGGCGGGGGAGAAGAGACCCAGTACTTC. Encoded protein: CASSLEATIGGGEETQYF.

The chain joins TRBV5-1 to TRBJ2-3; D remains unclear. V was pared by 0 bases and J by 1 base, with 9 bases between. This CDR3 comprises 15 residues. Germline lookup yields CDR1 SGHRS and CDR2 YFSETQ. This CDR3 is CASSLEAARTDTQYF. The CDR3 DNA reads as TGCGCCAGCAGCTTGGAGGCGGCCCGCACAGATACGCAGTATTTT.

The chain joins TRBV28 to TRBJ1-2, with 7 bases fitting TRBD1. With V trimmed by 5 bases and J by 4 bases, 13 bases remained unmatched. Germline values: CDR1 MDHEN, CDR2 SYDVKM. This CDR3 contains 16 residues. CDR3 loop: CASSNPLQGTGYGYTF. The CDR3 nucleotides are TGTGCCAGCAGTAACCCCCTACAGGGGACGGGCTATGGCTACACCTTC.

J is TRBJ2-3 and V is TRBV19; D is undetermined. The CDR3 sequence is 15 residues long. CDR1 LNHDA and CDR2 SQIVND come from the germline V gene (reference sequence). Trimming pared 2 bases from V and 4 bases from J, leaving 13 bases between. CDR3 residues: CASSISQVSADTQYF. CDR3 nucleotide sequence: TGTGCCAGTAGTATATCTCAAGTCAGCGCAGATACGCAGTATTTT. Together with reference TRBV19 and TRBJ2-3, the CDR3 gives the full variable domain: DGGITQSPKYLFRKEGQNVTLSCEQNLNHDAMYWYRQDPGQGLRLIYYSQIVNDFQKGDIAEGYSVSREKKESFPLTVTSAQKNPTAFYLCASSISQVSADTQYFGPGTRLTVL.

The chain uses TRBV9 and TRBJ2-3; D gene uncertain. Trimming pared 1 base from V and 1 base from J, leaving 13 bases between. In germline, CDR1 is SGDLS, CDR2 YYNGEE. The CDR3 length is 16 residues. The chain's CDR3 is CASSVIISGGTDTQYF. CDR3 in DNA: TGTGCCAGCAGCGTAATCATAAGTGGGGGCACAGATACGCAGTATTTT.

The rearrangement uses TRBV12-2 and TRBJ1-3; TRBD1 is the table's D call and was not checked against the DNA. TRBV12-2 has pseudogene status. The CDR3 contains 13 residues. The CDR3 region is CASRFHSGNTIYF. The CDR3, as DNA: TGTGCAAGTCGCTTCCACTCTGGAAACACCATATATTTT.

The genes are TRBV10-3 and TRBJ1-2; TRBD1 might be the D (6 bases). V was clipped by 11 bases and J by 8 bases, with 15 bases between them. In germline, CDR1 is ENHRY, CDR2 SYGVKD. The CDR3 extends over 11 amino acids. This CDR3 reads CASRGPRGYTF. The CDR3 coding sequence is TGTGCCTCCAGGGGTCCCCGGGGCTACACCTTC.

The chain combines TRBV19 with TRBJ1-6; 9 bases map to TRBD1. The CDR3 length is 14 residues. V dropped 7 bases and J dropped 10; count of bases not matched to a gene: 8. Germline V CDR1 and CDR2: LNHDA, SQIVND (reference sequence). The CDR3 nucleotides read TGTGCCAGTAATAGGGGGACAGGGCAATCACCCCTCCACTTT. Its translation is CASNRGTGQSPLHF. The full variable domain, with the rest looked up from reference TRBV19 and TRBJ1-6, is DGGITQSPKYLFRKEGQNVTLSCEQNLNHDAMYWYRQDPGQGLRLIYYSQIVNDFQKGDIAEGYSVSREKKESFPLTVTSAQKNPTAFYLCASNRGTGQSPLHFGNGTRLTVT.

The genes are TRBV27 and TRBJ1-3; D is possibly TRBD1 (5 bases). Trimming shortened V by 0 bases and J by 0 bases, and 12 bases separated the two germline ends. The CDR3 totals 17 residues. Germline values: CDR1 MNHEY, CDR2 SMNVEV (reference sequence). The CDR3 spells CASSLSGTVISGNTIYF. The CDR3 nucleotides read TGTGCCAGCAGTTTATCCGGGACGGTTATCTCTGGAAACACCATATATTTT.

V usage is TRBV5-4 and J usage is TRBJ2-1; 9 bases agree with TRBD2. The V segment lost 0 bases and the J segment 7 bases; nucleotides outside the gene matches: 8. There are 16 residues in the CDR3. The germline gives CDR1 SGHNT, CDR2 YYREEE (reference sequence). CDR3 DNA sequence: TGTGCCAGCAGCTTGGAGGTGGCGGGGGGGTGGAATGAGCAGTTCTTC. Its translation is CASSLEVAGGWNEQFF. Drawing the rest from reference TRBV5-4 and TRBJ2-1, the complete variable domain is ETGVTQSPTHLIKTRGQQVTLRCSSQSGHNTVSWYQQALGQGPQFIFQYYREEENGRGNFPPRFSGLQFPNYSSELNVNALELDDSALYLCASSLEVAGGWNEQFFGPGTRLTVL.

This sequence joins TRBV2 and TRBJ2-3; D might be TRBD1 or TRBD2, each matching 5 bases. V was trimmed by 7 bases and J by 4 bases, leaving 27 bases between them. The length of the CDR3 is 18 residues. CDR1 and CDR2 (germline): SNHLY, FYNNEI. The CDR3 loop reads CASTQGAVLEGSADTQYF. CDR3 nucleotide sequence: TGTGCCAGCACCCAGGGAGCCGTACTAGAAGGGTCCGCAGATACGCAGTATTTT.

This clone appeared a single time. The CDR3 DNA follows: TGTGCCATCAGTGAGTCCACTGGGGTGAGTCGACAGGGGCTTTATAGCAATCAGCCCCAGCATTTT. This translates into CAISESTGVSRQGLYSNQPQHF. The rearrangement joins TRBV10-3 to TRBJ1-5; 8 positions agree with TRBD1. This CDR3 contains 22 residues. Germline values: CDR1 ENHRY, CDR2 SYGVKD. V lost 0 bases to trimming and J lost 0 bases; unmatched junction nucleotides: 19.

The chain joins TRBV7-6 to TRBJ2-3, with D possibly TRBD1 on 6 matching bases. This CDR3 contains 17 residues. V lost 4 bases to trimming and J lost 4 bases, with 21 bases between them. Germline CDR1 and CDR2: SGHVS and FNYEAQ. The CDR3 protein is CASSYGIRTGIPDTQYF. In nucleotides, the CDR3 is TGTGCCAGCAGCTACGGAATCCGAACAGGGATCCCAGATACGCAGTATTTT. Full variable domain (remainder filled in from reference TRBV7-6 and TRBJ2-3): GAGVSQSPRYKVTKRGQDVALRCDPISGHVSLYWYRQALGQGPEFLTYFNYEAQQDKSGLPNDRFSAERPEGSISTLTIQRTEQRDSAMYRCASSYGIRTGIPDTQYFGPGTRLTVL.

The chain employs TRBV30 and TRBJ1-5; D uncertain. CDR3 length: 13 residues. V lost 2 bases and J lost 2, with 7 bases in between. Germline CDR1 GTSNPN, CDR2 SVGIG (reference sequence). The CDR3 loop is CAWSTRGNQPQHF. The CDR3 DNA sequence: TGTGCCTGGAGTACTAGGGGCAATCAGCCCCAGCATTTT.

This chain connects TRBV5-1 to TRBJ2-7, with 7 bases aligning to TRBD1. Trimming removed 0 bases from V and 2 bases from J; junction bases left unmatched: 8. Germline CDR1 is SGHRS and CDR2 is YFSETQ. The CDR3 length is 16 residues. CDR3 nucleotide sequence: TGCGCCAGCAGCTTGGCAAATGGGACAGAGACCTACGAGCAGTACTTC. Translating it yields CASSLANGTETYEQYF.